This T cell receptor (beta chain) was profiled in a study of T cell responses to AZD1222 COVID-19 vaccine. Study outcomes and limitations: Compared with day 0, the breadth and depth of the Spike-specific TCR repertoire rose significantly after two doses of AZD1222.

This CDR3 is 15 amino acids long. The germline V gene encodes CDR1 SGHRS and CDR2 YFSETQ. V was cut by 0 bases and J by 4 bases, with 10 bases left in between. Using immunoSEQ multiplex PCR, the repertoire was profiled, and TCRdb retains in-frame clones only, with some absent. The table lists around 130,000 clones, about 90% of them singletons, with 1.5% to 2% in the top ten. In the case of this clone: Its matching antigen is unknown.

This TCR was sampled from an adult in good health. This rearrangement joins TRBV5-1 to TRBJ2-2; weak D call: TRBD1 (5 bases). Specimen: peripheral blood, collected on day 0 of AZD1222 vaccination. The CDR3 sequence: CASSLGQFGTGELFF. The CDR3, as DNA: TGCGCCAGCAGCTTGGGACAGTTCGGCACCGGGGAGCTGTTTTTT.